The 30 T cell receptor beta chains below were found in one sample sequenced in a study of shared clonotypes between healthy human individuals. Some clones are missing from TCRdb's copy, which holds only in-frame ones; the method was immunoSEQ multiplex PCR. The sample has a few million clones, roughly 93% seen once. Input material: naive CD4+ T cells from PBMCs. The subset was: CD45RA+ positively selected. Every receptor here comes from a man between 18 and 29 years old in good health. Some clones in this sample may be carry-over from other donors' samples.

In its sample, this clone was seen once. The chain joins TRBV30 to TRBJ1-2; D perhaps matches TRBD1 (5 bases). The germline CDR1 and CDR2 sequences are GTSNPN and SVGIG (reference sequence). Trimming took 0 bases from V and 9 from J, leaving 14 bases between them. The CDR3 is made up of 13 amino acids. The CDR3 coding sequence is TGTGCCTGGAGTGTCGTGGGGCAGAGTAGCTACACCTTC. It codes for CAWSVVGQSSYTF.

The J gene is TRBJ1-1, the V gene TRBV2; D is possibly TRBD1 (5 bases). V gave up 4 bases and J gave up 1 base, with 13 bases separating them. In germline, CDR1 is SNHLY, CDR2 FYNNEI. This CDR3 region has 15 residues. The CDR3: CASSGIPTANTEAFF. Here the CDR3 DNA reads TGTGCCAGCAGTGGTATACCGACAGCGAACACTGAAGCTTTCTTT. Looking up the rest from reference TRBV2 and TRBJ1-1 gives the full variable domain: EPEVTQTPSHQVTQMGQEVILRCVPISNHLYFYWYRQILGQKVEFLVSFYNNEISEKSEIFDDQFSVERPDGSNFTLKIRSTKLEDSAMYFCASSGIPTANTEAFFGQGTRLTVV.

The chain combines TRBV27 with TRBJ2-3; 7 nucleotides line up with TRBD1. This CDR3 region has 16 residues. Germline-derived CDR1 and CDR2 are MNHEY and SMNVEV (reference sequence). Trimming cost V 4 bases and J 1 base; bases outside gene matches: 8. The CDR3 here is CASSSSDRPRTDTQYF. The CDR3 region has the DNA TGTGCCAGCAGTTCATCGGACAGGCCTCGCACAGATACGCAGTATTTT.

This chain uses TRBV10-3 with TRBJ2-2; D is unresolved. CDR3 size: 16 residues. Trimming shortened V by 4 bases and J by 3 bases, and 15 bases separated the two germline ends. CDR1 ENHRY and CDR2 SYGVKD come from the germline V gene. For the CDR3, the DNA is TGTGCCATCAGTGCCACCGCCGGACGACACACCGGGGAGCTGTTTTTT. Its translation is CAISATAGRHTGELFF.

The rearrangement uses TRBV7-2 and TRBJ2-1, with D perhaps matching TRBD1 (6 bases). This CDR3 spans 14 amino acids. The germline V gene encodes CDR1 SGHTA and CDR2 FQGNSA. The ends were cut back, 0 bases at V and 9 bases at J, with 12 bases in the middle. The CDR3 DNA reads as TGTGCCAGCAGCTTAGCGTCGGTCAGGGGTGAGCAGTTCTTC. The encoded protein is CASSLASVRGEQFF.

The chain joins TRBV28 to TRBJ2-7, with D perhaps TRBD2 (6 bases). CDR1 and CDR2 (germline): MDHEN, SYDVKM. Trimming removed 5 bases from V and 2 bases from J, with 19 bases in between. CDR3 size: 16 residues. This chain's CDR3 is CASSARRAGGTYEQYF. The CDR3 coding sequence is TGTGCCAGCAGTGCCCGGAGAGCGGGCGGTACCTACGAGCAGTACTTC.

The rearrangement links TRBV5-1 to TRBJ2-1; 8 bases map to TRBD1. Germline loops: CDR1 SGHRS, CDR2 YFSETQ. Germline trimming cut 0 bases from V and 8 bases from J; bases unmatched to any gene: 10. This CDR3 is built from 16 residues. CDR3 coding DNA: TGCGCCAGCAGCTTGGTCAGTCAGGGGGCCAAAGATGAGCAGTTCTTC. It is translated as CASSLVSQGAKDEQFF.

This chain uses TRBV28 with TRBJ2-2; either TRBD1 or TRBD2 may fit D (7 bases each). V was pared by 5 bases and J by 4 bases, with 20 bases between. Looked up from germline, CDR1 is MDHEN and CDR2 is SYDVKM. The CDR3 length is 17 residues. CDR3 sequence: CASSPARGGGSTGELFF. Written as DNA, the CDR3 is TGTGCCAGCAGTCCCGCCAGGGGGGGAGGGAGCACCGGGGAGCTGTTTTTT.

The chain is built from TRBV7-2 and TRBJ2-3; TRBD1 or TRBD2 may be the D gene (5 bases each). V lost 1 base and J 1 base, leaving 12 bases between the germline ends. The CDR3 totals 16 residues. From germline, CDR1 is SGHTA and CDR2 FQGNSA. This chain's CDR3 is CASSLVGTPGTDTQYF. The CDR3 coding sequence is TGTGCCAGCAGCTTAGTTGGGACCCCCGGCACAGATACGCAGTATTTT.

The DNA of the CDR3 is TGCAGCGTTGGAGAACCCGGGACTAATGAAAAACTGTTTTTT. Encoded protein: CSVGEPGTNEKLFF. The chain recombines TRBV29-1 with TRBJ1-4; D remains ambiguous. The CDR3 has 14 residues. V lost 4 bases to trimming and J lost 2 bases, with 11 bases between them. Germline CDR1 and CDR2: SQVTM and ANQGSEA.

The V call is TRBV12-5, the J call TRBJ2-1, with 7 bases aligning to TRBD2. Germline assignment: CDR1 LGHNT and CDR2 FRNRAP. Trimming cost V 0 bases and J 8 bases; bases outside gene matches: 4. The CDR3 is made up of 14 amino acids. CDR3 sequence: CASGLVREGHEQFF. In nucleotides, the CDR3 is TGTGCTAGTGGTTTGGTAAGGGAGGGGCATGAGCAGTTCTTC.

The rearrangement links TRBV9 to TRBJ1-2, with D tentatively TRBD1 (5 bases). The germline V gene has CDR1 SGDLS and CDR2 YYNGEE. V dropped 3 bases and J dropped 3 bases, with 6 bases sitting between them. This CDR3 is 12 amino acids long. The CDR3 nucleotides read TGTGCCAGCAGCGGGGGCGACTATGGCTACACCTTC. Its protein product is CASSGGDYGYTF.

V gene TRBV5-6 combines with J gene TRBJ2-3; 9 bases are shared with TRBD2. Germline V gene lookup returns CDR1 SGHDT and CDR2 YYEEEE. The CDR3 length is 16 residues. V lost 4 bases, J lost 1 base, and 7 bases stayed unmatched. CDR3 nucleotides: TGTGCCAGCAGCGAACTCCGGACTAGCGGCACAGATACGCAGTATTTT. Its protein is CASSELRTSGTDTQYF.

This clone was observed once. The chain couples TRBV28 to TRBJ1-5; D may be TRBD1 (5 bases). This CDR3 has 15 residues. Between the trimmed V and J ends, which lost 7 bases and 0 bases, there was a span of 13 bases. Germline values: CDR1 MDHEN, CDR2 SYDVKM. CDR3 region: CASKMGRGSNQPQHF. Written as DNA, the CDR3 is TGTGCCAGCAAAATGGGAAGGGGTAGCAATCAGCCCCAGCATTTT.

V is TRBV5-4 and J is TRBJ2-5; D ambiguous. The ends were cut back, 4 bases at V and 1 base at J, with 8 bases in the middle. From germline, CDR1 is SGHNT and CDR2 YYREEE (reference sequence). CDR3 length: 13 residues. CDR3 bases: TGTGCCAGCAGCCCTCGCGTCCAAGAGACCCAGTACTTC. The encoded protein is CASSPRVQETQYF.

The chain employs TRBV4-3 and TRBJ1-3; TRBD1 is a possible D gene (5 bases). The germline V and J ends were trimmed by 1 base and 0 bases, with 10 bases remaining between them. CDR1 is LGHNA, CDR2 YSLEER, per germline. The CDR3 is made up of 16 amino acids. CDR3 region: CASSQARDHSGNTIYF. The CDR3 coding sequence is TGCGCCAGCAGCCAAGCTAGGGACCACTCTGGAAACACCATATATTTT.

This chain joins TRBV18 and TRBJ2-7; 7 bases are a match to TRBD1. V dropped 2 bases and J dropped 3; count of bases not matched to a gene: 10. The CDR3 spans 16 residues. Germline CDR1 and CDR2: KGHSH and LQKENI. This CDR3 is CASSPVSQGNGYEQYF. The CDR3, as DNA: TGTGCCAGCTCACCAGTTTCACAGGGGAACGGCTACGAGCAGTACTTC.

The J gene is TRBJ2-5, the V gene TRBV10-3; D is perhaps TRBD2 (7 bases). Trimming removed 10 bases at V and 5 bases at J, with 17 bases between. The germline V gene has CDR1 ENHRY and CDR2 SYGVKD. The CDR3 is 13 amino acids. The CDR3 sequence: CATTTGREETQYF. The DNA of the CDR3 is TGTGCCACAACCACAGGGAGGGAGGAGACCCAGTACTTC.

CDR3 in amino acids: CASSPGLDRGGYTF. The CDR3 coding sequence is TGTGCCAGCTCACCGGGTCTCGACAGGGGTGGCTACACCTTC. The J gene is TRBJ1-2, the V gene TRBV18; 8 bases line up with TRBD1. CDR3 length: 14 amino acids. The germline V gene has CDR1 KGHSH and CDR2 LQKENI. The V and J ends lost 3 bases and 7 bases, in that order; junction bases with no gene match: 7.

The V call is TRBV7-2, the J call TRBJ2-7; 10 bases agree with TRBD2. The trim removed 1 base at V and 6 bases at J, leaving 12 bases unmatched. Germline CDR1 and CDR2: SGHTA and FQGNSA. The CDR3 spans 17 residues. The CDR3 protein is CASSLGTSGSRGVEQYF. Here the CDR3 DNA reads TGTGCCAGCAGCTTAGGGACTAGCGGATCCCGCGGTGTCGAGCAGTACTTC.

The chain is built from TRBV28 and TRBJ2-7, with 7 positions matching TRBD1. CDR3 length: 14 residues. The V and J ends lost 5 bases and 2 bases, in that order; junction bases with no gene match: 6. CDR1 is MDHEN and CDR2 is SYDVKM in the germline V gene. The CDR3 DNA follows: TGTGCCAGCAGTACTAGACAGGGTCCCTACGAGCAGTACTTC. It yields the protein CASSTRQGPYEQYF.

The rearrangement uses TRBV5-1 and TRBJ2-7; a possible D gene is TRBD2 (5 bases). V shed 5 bases and J shed 4 bases, with 37 bases lying between them. Germline CDR1 and CDR2: SGHRS and YFSETQ. CDR3 length: 21 amino acids. CDR3 nucleotides: TGCGCCAGCAGTATACCGGGATCCGAGAATAATCGAAACAGAGATCTATACGAGCAGTACTTC. It is translated as CASSIPGSENNRNRDLYEQYF.

The sample holds one count of this clone. CDR3 coding DNA: TGTGCCAGCAGTTCCTCCGGACTAGCGGGGGCGGGCGAGCAGTACTTC. As protein: CASSSSGLAGAGEQYF. The chain recombines TRBV28 with TRBJ2-7, with 13 bases identical to TRBD2. V was pared by 4 bases and J by 6 bases, with 9 bases of the junction left unmatched. The germline V gene encodes CDR1 MDHEN and CDR2 SYDVKM. This CDR3 region has 16 residues.

The V call is TRBV4-3, the J call TRBJ2-2; 8 nucleotides align to TRBD2. The CDR3 extends over 16 amino acids. After removal of 1 base from V and 4 bases from J, the junction contained 5 bases not matched to a gene. Germline V gives CDR1 LGHNA, CDR2 YSLEER. The CDR3 nucleotides read TGCGCCAGCAGCCAAGTCCGGGGGACTAGCACCGGGGAGCTGTTTTTT. It encodes CASSQVRGTSTGELFF.

This clone was counted a few times. The rearrangement joins TRBV7-9 to TRBJ1-1; D unclear. The CDR3 extends over 11 amino acids. Germline CDR1 SEHNR, CDR2 FQNEAQ (reference sequence). V lost 6 bases and J 10 bases, leaving 12 bases between the germline ends. This CDR3 is CASSQSVGAFF. The CDR3 DNA reads TGTGCCAGCAGTCAGTCCGTTGGAGCTTTCTTT.

This clone was recorded only once. The V and J genes are TRBV7-2 and TRBJ1-4; possible D gene TRBD1, 6 bases. The V gene lost 8 bases and the J gene lost 2 bases, with 9 bases spanning the gap. There are 13 residues in the CDR3. The V gene's germline CDR1 is SGHTA and CDR2 FQGNSA. The CDR3 protein is CASGTSTNEKLFF. As DNA, the CDR3 is TGTGCCAGCGGGACATCGACTAATGAAAAACTGTTTTTT.

This clone was counted only a few times. The chain employs TRBV4-2 and TRBJ1-1, with D maybe TRBD1 (6 bases). Per the germline V gene, CDR1 is LGHNA and CDR2 is YNFKEQ. V lost 4 bases and J 8 bases, leaving 11 bases between the germline ends. This CDR3 contains 12 residues. The CDR3 DNA sequence: TGTGCCAGCAGCCGAGGGGACATCGAAGCTTTCTTT. Amino acids: CASSRGDIEAFF.

The chain links TRBV5-1 to TRBJ2-2; D perhaps matches TRBD1 (6 bases). Trimming shortened V by 0 bases and J by 3 bases, and 12 bases separated the two germline ends. The CDR3 sequence is 16 residues long. Germline assignment: CDR1 SGHRS and CDR2 YFSETQ. CDR3: CASSLEGVRYTGELFF. Here the CDR3 DNA reads TGCGCCAGCAGCTTGGAGGGGGTCCGCTACACCGGGGAGCTGTTTTTT.

The V call is TRBV27, the J call TRBJ1-5; weak D call: TRBD1 (5 bases). V was shortened by 5 bases and J by 4 bases, with 15 bases between the two germline ends. The CDR3 has 15 amino acids. The V gene's germline CDR1 is MNHEY and CDR2 SMNVEV (reference sequence). CDR3 sequence (DNA): TGTGCCAGCAGTGGGGCGGGGTATCAGAATCAGCCCCAGCATTTT. Its protein is CASSGAGYQNQPQHF.

This chain connects TRBV7-2 to TRBJ2-2, with 13 bases matching TRBD2. CDR3 length equals 16 residues. Trimming cost V 5 bases and J 6 bases; bases outside gene matches: 6. Germline values: CDR1 SGHTA, CDR2 FQGNSA. The CDR3 sequence is CASSVRTSGSPGELFF. The CDR3 nucleotides read TGTGCCAGCAGCGTTAGGACTAGCGGGAGTCCCGGGGAGCTGTTTTTT.